This T cell receptor beta chain was retrieved from a study of cytomegalovirus exposure and HLA in healthy donors. Study conclusions and caveats: Among the most significant clusters, several appeared linked to common viral pathogens in a later analysis. TRBV6-2, TRBV6-3 and other indistinguishable V segments were excluded. Rarity characterized most TCR sequences, yet some public TCRs appeared in many donors.

A note on this clone: The antigen is not known.

The PCR was carried out with 60 Vbeta primers and 13 Jbeta primers. Data came from immunoSEQ multiplex PCR; TCRdb stores just in-frame clones and leaves some out. Its clone listing holds 100,000 to 150,000 clones. The CDR3 length is 13 residues. Per the germline V gene, CDR1 is GTSNPN and CDR2 is SVGIG (reference sequence). The ends were cut back, 1 base at V and 11 bases at J, with 17 bases in the middle. The chain recombines TRBV30 with TRBJ1-1; D is perhaps TRBD1 (6 bases). The sequenced material came from PBMCs. The clonotype comes from a man aged 25 to 40 in good health and CMV-seronegative. The CDR3 DNA sequence: TGTGCCTGGAGTGCCCTAGGACAGAAAGGGGCTTTCTTT. As protein: CAWSALGQKGAFF. Looking up the rest from reference TRBV30 and TRBJ1-1 gives the full variable domain: SQTIHQWPATLVQPVGSPLSLECTVEGTSNPNLYWYRQAAGRGLQLLFYSVGIGQISSEVPQNLSASRPQDRQFILSSKKLLLSDSGFYLCAWSALGQKGAFFGQGTRLTVV.